Listed here is a single T cell receptor (beta chain). V was trimmed by 4 bases and J by 4 bases, leaving 8 bases between them. The germline gives CDR1 GTSNPN, CDR2 SVGIG (reference sequence). The CDR3 totals 12 residues. The source of the sample is a study of CD8 T cells in Susac syndrome. In contrast to the negatively isolated CD8+ and CD4+ T cells, TEMRA cells were FACS-enriched. Reverse transcription of roughly 0.5 to 1 ug RNA was carried out with random hexamers. An immunoSEQ multiplex PCR generated amplified TCR beta CDR3 products spanning 54 Vbeta and 13 Jbeta. From the immunoSEQ multiplex PCR reads, TCRdb called clonotypes with MiXCR, one entry per CDR3 protein. The sample records approximately 160,000 distinct CDR3 sequences, around 94% being singletons.

The sequence was obtained from a human donor with multiple sclerosis. The genes are TRBV30 and TRBJ1-3, with D unclear. The sequenced material came from CD4+ T cells from PBMCs. The DNA for the CDR3 is TGTGCCTGGACGACAAGGGGAAACACCATATATTTT. Its protein is CAWTTRGNTIYF.